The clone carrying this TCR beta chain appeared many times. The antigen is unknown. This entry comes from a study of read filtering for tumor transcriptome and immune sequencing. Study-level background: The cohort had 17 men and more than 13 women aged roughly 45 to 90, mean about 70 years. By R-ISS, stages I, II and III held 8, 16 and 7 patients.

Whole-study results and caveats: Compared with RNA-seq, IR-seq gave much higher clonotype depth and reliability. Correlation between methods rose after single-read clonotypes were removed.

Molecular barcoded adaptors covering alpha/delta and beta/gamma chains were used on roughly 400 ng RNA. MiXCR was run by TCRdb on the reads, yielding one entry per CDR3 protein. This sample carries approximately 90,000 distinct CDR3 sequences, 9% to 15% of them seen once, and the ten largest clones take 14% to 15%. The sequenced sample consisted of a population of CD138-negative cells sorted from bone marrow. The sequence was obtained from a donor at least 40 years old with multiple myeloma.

CDR3 loop: CASSLHRDSKTGELFF. The DNA of the CDR3 is TGTGCCAGCAGTCTCCATCGGGACAGCAAAACCGGGGAGCTGTTTTTT. This chain connects TRBV12-3 or TRBV12-4 to TRBJ2-2; 7 nucleotides agree with TRBD1. The CDR3 runs to 16 residues. After removal of 5 bases from V and 5 bases from J, the junction contained 11 bases not matched to a gene.